This T cell receptor (beta chain) appears in the sequencing data of a study of control samples from healthy donors and cancer patients (dated by TCRdb to between 2020 and 2021). The germline V gene gives CDR1 as MRHNA and CDR2 as SNTAGT. V is trimmed back by 1 base and J by 4 bases, and the junction contains 2 bases that no gene match accounts for. Taken from cysteine to phenylalanine, the CDR3 has 14 residues. The retained sequence is limited to the CDR3, 42 bases, with the frame set at the first base. To prepare the library, the immunoSEQ multiplex PCR assay was applied. TCRdb limited this immuneACCESS table to in-frame rearrangements with V and J called. A share of clones is missing; checked studies link under half to unresolved V genes, and the rest is unexplained. The sample contains fewer than 500,000 clones, 75% to 95% of them found a single time. Of the sample, around 6.5% falls within the top ten clones.

Turning to this clone: Its antigen target is currently unknown. No base quality information exists; no much larger clone differs at one position.

Sequenced sample: PBMCs. This chain is built from TRBV6-4 and TRBJ2-5, and TRBD2 aligns with 8 junction nucleotides. This TCR was sampled from a man aged 40-49 years with head and neck cancer. Here is the DNA: TGTGCCAGCAGTGACTGGAGCGGGAGAGAGACCCAGTACTTC. Translated, it gives CASSDWSGRETQYF.